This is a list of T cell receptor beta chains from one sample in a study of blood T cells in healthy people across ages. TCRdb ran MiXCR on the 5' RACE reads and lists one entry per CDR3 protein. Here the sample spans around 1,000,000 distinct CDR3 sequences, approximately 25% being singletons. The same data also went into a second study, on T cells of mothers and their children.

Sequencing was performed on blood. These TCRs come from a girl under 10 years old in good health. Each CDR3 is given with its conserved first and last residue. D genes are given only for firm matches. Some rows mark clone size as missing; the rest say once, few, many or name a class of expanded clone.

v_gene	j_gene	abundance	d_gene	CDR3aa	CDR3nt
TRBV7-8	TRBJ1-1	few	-	CASNRPITGLNTEAFF	TGTGCCAGCAACCGACCTATTACAGGGTTGAACACTGAAGCTTTCTTT
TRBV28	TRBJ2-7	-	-	CARCSVGNVYEQYF	TGTGCCCGTTGCTCCGTGGGAAACGTCTACGAGCAGTACTTC
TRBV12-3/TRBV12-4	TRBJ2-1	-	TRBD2	CASSRTSVAADEQFF	TGTGCCAGCAGTCGTACTAGCGTGGCAGCCGATGAGCAGTTCTTC
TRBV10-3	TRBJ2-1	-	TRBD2	CAISELAEYNEQFF	TGTGCCATCAGCGAGCTAGCGGAATACAATGAGCAGTTCTTC
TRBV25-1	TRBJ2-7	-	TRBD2	CASSEYFAGGSYEQYF	TGTGCCAGCAGTGAATATTTTGCGGGAGGCTCGTACGAGCAGTACTTC
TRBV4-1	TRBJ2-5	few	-	CASSSYVGPETQYF	TGCGCCAGCAGCTCATACGTGGGGCCAGAGACCCAGTACTTC
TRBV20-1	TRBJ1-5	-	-	CSASGPAGDGNQPQHF	TGCAGTGCTAGTGGACCGGCTGGGGATGGCAATCAGCCCCAGCATTTT
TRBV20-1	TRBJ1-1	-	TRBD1	CSARDPRGQGRGDPEAFF	TGCAGTGCTAGAGATCCCCGAGGACAGGGAAGAGGGGACCCTGAAGCTTTCTTT
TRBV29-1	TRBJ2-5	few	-	CSVGLGGEETQYF	TGCAGCGTGGGACTAGGGGGCGAAGAGACCCAGTACTTC
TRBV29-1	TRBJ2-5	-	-	CSADWLKDQYF	TGCAGCGCAGACTGGTTGAAGGACCAGTACTTC
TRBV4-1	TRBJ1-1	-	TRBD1	CASLGQGSTEAFF	TGCGCCAGCTTAGGACAGGGGAGCACTGAAGCTTTCTTT
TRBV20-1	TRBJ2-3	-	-	CSARLAGYDADTQYF	TGCAGTGCTAGATTGGCAGGGTATGATGCAGATACGCAGTATTTT
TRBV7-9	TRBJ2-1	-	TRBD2	CASSKIAGAFYNEQFF	TGTGCCAGCAGCAAAATAGCGGGGGCCTTTTACAATGAGCAGTTCTTC
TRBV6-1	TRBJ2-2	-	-	CASSEAPISGELFF	TGTGCCAGCAGTGAAGCCCCCATCTCCGGGGAGCTGTTTTTT
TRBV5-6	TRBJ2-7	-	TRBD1	CASSILQGADEQYF	TGTGCCAGCAGCATCCTACAGGGGGCGGACGAGCAGTACTTC
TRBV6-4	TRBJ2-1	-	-	CASSGGHGSEQFF	TGTGCCAGCAGTGGGGGTCATGGGAGTGAGCAGTTCTTC
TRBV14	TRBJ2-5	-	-	CASSRDRNPYQETQYF	TGTGCCAGCAGCCGGGACCGTAATCCTTACCAAGAGACCCAGTACTTC
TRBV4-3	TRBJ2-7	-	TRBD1	CASSHTQGYEQYF	TGCGCCAGCAGCCATACACAGGGGTACGAGCAGTACTTC
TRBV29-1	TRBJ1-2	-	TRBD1	CSVPGTRTDRAHYTF	TGCAGCGTTCCTGGGACCCGGACAGACAGGGCCCACTACACCTTC
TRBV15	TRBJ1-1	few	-	CATSRDWGSTEAFF	TGTGCCACCAGCAGAGATTGGGGTAGCACTGAAGCTTTCTTT
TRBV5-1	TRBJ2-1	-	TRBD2	CASSPTSGGFEQFF	TGCGCCAGCAGCCCGACTAGCGGGGGGTTTGAGCAGTTCTTC
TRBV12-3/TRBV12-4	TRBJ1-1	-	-	CASSWGRGLGPEAFF	TGTGCCAGCAGCTGGGGGAGGGGTCTGGGACCTGAAGCTTTCTTT
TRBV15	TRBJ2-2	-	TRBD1	CATSRGWDRGTTGELFF	TGTGCCACCAGCAGAGGATGGGACAGGGGTACCACCGGGGAGCTGTTTTTT
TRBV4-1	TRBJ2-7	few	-	CASSQGLSGPSYEQYF	TGCGCCAGCAGCCAAGGACTCAGCGGGCCCTCCTACGAGCAGTACTTC
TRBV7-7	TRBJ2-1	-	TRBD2	CASRPFSGVAYNEQFF	TGTGCTAGCAGACCCTTTAGCGGGGTAGCCTACAATGAGCAGTTCTTC
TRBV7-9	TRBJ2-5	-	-	CASSYVEPETYQETQYF	TGTGCCAGCAGCTACGTAGAGCCGGAGACGTACCAAGAGACCCAGTACTTC
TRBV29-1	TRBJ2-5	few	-	CSVERGRETQYF	TGCAGCGTTGAAAGAGGGAGGGAGACCCAGTACTTC
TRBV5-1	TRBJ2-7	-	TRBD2	CASSSLTSPHYEQYF	TGCGCCAGCAGCTCTCTGACTAGCCCACACTACGAGCAGTACTTC
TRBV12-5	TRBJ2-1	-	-	CASGETGNEQFF	TGTGCTAGTGGTGAAACGGGCAATGAGCAGTTCTTC
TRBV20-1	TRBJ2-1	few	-	CSARSQGYYNEQFF	TGCAGTGCTAGATCTCAGGGCTACTACAATGAGCAGTTCTTC
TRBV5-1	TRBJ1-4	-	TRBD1	CASSGGTGVEKLFF	TGCGCCAGCAGCGGTGGGACAGGGGTTGAAAAACTGTTTTTT
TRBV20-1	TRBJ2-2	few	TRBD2	CSATLGTSAGGELFF	TGCAGTGCTACGCTGGGGACTAGCGCGGGCGGGGAGCTGTTTTTT
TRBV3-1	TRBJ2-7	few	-	CASSFRGNSILSYEQYF	TGTGCCAGCAGCTTTCGGGGGAATTCCATTCTTTCCTACGAGCAGTACTTC
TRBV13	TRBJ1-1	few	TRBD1	CASSFSPTGGSTEAFF	TGTGCCAGCAGCTTCAGTCCGACAGGGGGGAGCACTGAAGCTTTCTTT
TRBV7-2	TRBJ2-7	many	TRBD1	CASSGGTGEGYEQYF	TGTGCCAGCAGCGGGGGGACAGGGGAGGGTTACGAGCAGTACTTC
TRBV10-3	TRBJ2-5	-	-	CAISGGLEETQYF	TGTGCCATCAGTGGGGGACTTGAAGAGACCCAGTACTTC
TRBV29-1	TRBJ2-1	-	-	CSGYDPGVSYNEQFF	TGCAGCGGCTATGACCCAGGGGTTTCCTACAATGAGCAGTTCTTC
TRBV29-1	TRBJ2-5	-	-	CSVVRTDSYQGEQYF	TGCAGCGTTGTTCGGACCGACAGTTATCAAGGGGAGCAGTACTTC
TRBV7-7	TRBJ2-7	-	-	CASSPGLATTYEQYF	TGTGCTAGCAGCCCTGGGCTCGCTACCACCTACGAGCAGTACTTC
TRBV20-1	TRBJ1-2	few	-	CSARDLAENYGYTF	TGCAGTGCTAGAGATTTAGCAGAGAACTATGGCTACACCTTC
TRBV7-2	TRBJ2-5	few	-	CASSFFGTQEETQYF	TGTGCCAGCAGTTTCTTCGGGACTCAAGAAGAGACCCAGTACTTC
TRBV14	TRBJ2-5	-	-	CAISQTGSETQYF	TGTGCCATCAGCCAGACAGGATCTGAGACCCAGTACTTC
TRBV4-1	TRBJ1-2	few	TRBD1	CASSQVTQGKGGYTF	TGCGCCAGCAGCCAAGTTACACAGGGGAAGGGTGGCTACACCTTC